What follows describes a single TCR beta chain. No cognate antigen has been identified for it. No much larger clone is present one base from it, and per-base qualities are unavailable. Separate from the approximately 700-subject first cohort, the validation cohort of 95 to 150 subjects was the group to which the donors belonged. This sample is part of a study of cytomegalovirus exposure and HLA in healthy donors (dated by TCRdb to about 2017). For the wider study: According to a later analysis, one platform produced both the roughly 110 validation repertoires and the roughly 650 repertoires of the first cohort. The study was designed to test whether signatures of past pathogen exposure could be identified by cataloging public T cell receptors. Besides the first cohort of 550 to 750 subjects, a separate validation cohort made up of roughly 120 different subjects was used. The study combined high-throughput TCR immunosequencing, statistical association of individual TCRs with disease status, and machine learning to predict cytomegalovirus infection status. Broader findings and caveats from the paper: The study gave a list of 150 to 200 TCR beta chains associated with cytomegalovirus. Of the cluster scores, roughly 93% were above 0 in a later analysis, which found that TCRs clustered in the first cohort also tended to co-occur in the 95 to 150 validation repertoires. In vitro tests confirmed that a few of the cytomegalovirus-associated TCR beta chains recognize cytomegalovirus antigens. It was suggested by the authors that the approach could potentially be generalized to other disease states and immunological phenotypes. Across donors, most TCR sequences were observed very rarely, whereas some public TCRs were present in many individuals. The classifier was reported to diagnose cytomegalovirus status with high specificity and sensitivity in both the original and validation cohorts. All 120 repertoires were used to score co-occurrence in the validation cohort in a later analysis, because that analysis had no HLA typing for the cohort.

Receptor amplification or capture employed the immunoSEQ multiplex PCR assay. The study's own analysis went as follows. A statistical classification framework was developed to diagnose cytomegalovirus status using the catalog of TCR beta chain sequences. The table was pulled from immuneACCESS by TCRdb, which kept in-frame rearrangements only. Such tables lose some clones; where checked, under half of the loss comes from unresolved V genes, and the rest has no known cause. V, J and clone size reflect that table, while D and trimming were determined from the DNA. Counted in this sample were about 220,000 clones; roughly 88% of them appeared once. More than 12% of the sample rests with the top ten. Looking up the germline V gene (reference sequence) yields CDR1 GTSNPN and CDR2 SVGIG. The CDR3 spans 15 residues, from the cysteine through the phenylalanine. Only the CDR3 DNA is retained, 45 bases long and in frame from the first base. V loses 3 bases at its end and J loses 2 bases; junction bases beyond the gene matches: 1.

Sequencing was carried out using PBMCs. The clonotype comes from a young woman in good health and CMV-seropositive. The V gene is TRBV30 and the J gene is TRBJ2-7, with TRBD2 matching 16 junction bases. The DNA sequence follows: TGTGCCTGGAGCGGGACTAGCGGGAGGGCCTACGAGCAGTACTTC. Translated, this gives CAWSGTSGRAYEQYF.